Listed here are 29 T cell receptor beta chains from one sample, sequenced in a study of blood T cells in healthy people across ages. Using a J-beta primer mix together with a sample-barcoded 5' primer, a second PCR was run for roughly 6 to 11 cycles. Via MiXCR, TCRdb re-called the 5' RACE reads, giving one row per CDR3 protein. The sample holds 1.5 million to 2 million distinct CDR3 sequences, about 35% seen once. Sample: blood. These receptors came from a woman aged 30 to 39 in good health.

Only a few counts were recorded for this clonotype. This chain joins TRBV20-1 and TRBJ2-3, with D uncertain. V was clipped by 4 bases and J by 2 bases, with 10 bases between them. The CDR3 extends over 13 amino acids. Germline-derived CDR1 and CDR2 are DFQATT and SNEGSKA (reference sequence). The CDR3 reads CSAKDSNTDTQYF. CDR3 sequence (DNA): TGCAGTGCTAAAGACTCAAACACAGATACGCAGTATTTT.

The chain joins TRBV29-1 to TRBJ2-1; D remains unclear. The CDR3 runs 13 residues. Deletions cut 4 bases from V and 3 bases from J, with 10 bases between. Germline lookup yields CDR1 SQVTM and CDR2 ANQGSEA. CDR3 DNA: TGCAGCGTTGTAGGGCGCGTCTACAATGAGCAGTTCTTC. Protein product: CSVVGRVYNEQFF.

This chain links TRBV20-1 with TRBJ1-2, with 10 bases identical to TRBD1. The CDR3 length is 14 residues. V shed 6 bases and J 7 bases; nucleotides not matched to a gene: 11. CDR1 is DFQATT, CDR2 SNEGSKA, per germline (reference sequence). The CDR3 loop reads CSATRDRGVGGYTF. DNA for the CDR3: TGCAGTGCGACCCGGGACAGGGGAGTAGGTGGCTACACCTTC.

This clonotype was found a few times. The gene calls are TRBV20-1 and TRBJ2-3, with D possibly matching TRBD2 (5 bases). There are 16 residues in the CDR3. Per the germline V gene, CDR1 is DFQATT and CDR2 is SNEGSKA (reference sequence). The ends were cut back, 6 bases at V and 2 bases at J, with 21 bases in the middle. Here the CDR3 reads CSARPRVYANTDTQYF. For the CDR3, the DNA is TGCAGTGCCCGTCCGAGGGTTTACGCGAACACAGATACGCAGTATTTT.

Comment on this clonotype: This could be a read error, since a much larger clone is one nucleotide away. The chain has TRBV12-3 or TRBV12-4 and TRBJ2-5; D unresolved. The CDR3 is 13 amino acids. Trimming stripped 3 bases from V and 7 bases from J, with 12 bases between. The CDR3 loop is CASSFGRKGTQYF. CDR3 DNA sequence: TGTGCCAGCAGTTTTGGCAGGAAAGGGACCCAGTACTTC.

The rearrangement links TRBV15 to TRBJ2-6; 9 bases align to TRBD1. The CDR3 extends over 20 amino acids. J was trimmed by 4 bases and V by 1 base; bases with no gene match: 14. CDR1 and CDR2 (germline): LNHNV, YYDKDF (reference sequence). The CDR3 region has the DNA TGTGCCACCAGCAGAGGGTTACCGGGACAGGGTTTCCCCGGGGCCAACGTCCTGACTTTC. Translating gives CATSRGLPGQGFPGANVLTF.

This rearrangement joins TRBV7-8 to TRBJ2-7; D could derive from TRBD1 or TRBD2 (6 bases each). The CDR3 length is 14 residues. Germline CDR1 is SGHVS and CDR2 is FQNEAQ. Trimming left V 5 bases short and J 7 bases short, with 18 bases between. Here the CDR3 reads CASSMTAGAGEQYF. DNA for the CDR3: TGTGCCAGCAGCATGACGGCAGGGGCGGGGGAGCAGTACTTC.

V is TRBV6-6 and J is TRBJ1-1; D gene uncertain. CDR1 and CDR2 from the germline V gene are MNHNY and SVGAGI (reference sequence). The CDR3 runs to 14 residues. The V gene lost 2 bases and the J gene lost 4 bases, with 11 bases spanning the gap. The CDR3 DNA reads TGTGCCAGCAGTTACCCGGGAGTGGGCACTGAAGCTTTCTTT. This encodes CASSYPGVGTEAFF.

On this clonotype itself: This may arise from a read error, as a much more abundant clone is one base away. V and J are TRBV4-1 and TRBJ2-2, with D perhaps assigned TRBD1 or TRBD2 (5 bases each). Germline assignment: CDR1 MGHRA and CDR2 YSYEKL. V was pared by 0 bases and J by 3 bases, with 8 bases between. There are 15 residues in the CDR3. The CDR3, as DNA: TGCGCCAGCAGCCAAGATTCGGGGCACACCGGGGAGCTGTTTTTT. This codes for CASSQDSGHTGELFF.

This chain uses TRBV6-1 with TRBJ2-7; 9 nucleotides match TRBD1. Per the germline V gene, CDR1 is MNHNS and CDR2 is SASEGT. The trim removed 6 bases at V and 4 bases at J, leaving 7 bases unmatched. This CDR3 is built from 14 residues. The CDR3 DNA follows: TGTGCCAGCAGGCCCGGGACAGGGTTGTACGAGCAGTACTTC. It specifies CASRPGTGLYEQYF.

The chain is built from TRBV5-1 and TRBJ2-1, with D perhaps assigned TRBD1 or TRBD2 (5 bases each). In germline, CDR1 is SGHRS, CDR2 YFSETQ. Trimming pared 4 bases from V and 5 bases from J, leaving 16 bases between. The CDR3 spans 15 residues. DNA for the CDR3: TGCGCCAGCAGCCTAGGGGAGAGGGGCCACAATGAGCAGTTCTTC. Translated: CASSLGERGHNEQFF.

The rearrangement joins TRBV14 to TRBJ2-3; maybe TRBD1 (5 bases). Per the germline V gene, CDR1 is SGHDN and CDR2 is FVKESK. V lost 3 bases to trimming and J lost 6 bases, with 10 bases between them. CDR3 length: 13 residues. CDR3 sequence reads: CASSHSGLDTQYF. In DNA form, the CDR3 reads TGTGCCAGCAGCCACTCAGGGTTGGATACGCAGTATTTT. Supplemented by reference TRBV14 and TRBJ2-3, the full variable domain reads EAGVTQFPSHSVIEKGQTVTLRCDPISGHDNLYWYRRVMGKEIKFLLHFVKESKQDESGMPNNRFLAERTGGTYSTLKVQPAELEDSGVYFCASSHSGLDTQYFGPGTRLTVL.

This clonotype was seen a single time. Just one base apart from a much larger clone, this may be a read error. The chain has TRBV7-2 and TRBJ2-5, with TRBD2 identical over 14 bases. The germline CDR1 and CDR2 sequences are SGHTA and FQGNSA. J was trimmed by 1 base and V by 1 base; bases with no gene match: 2. The CDR3 runs 17 residues. The CDR3 sequence is CASSLGTSGGFQETQYF. The CDR3 coding sequence is TGTGCCAGCAGCTTAGGGACTAGCGGGGGGTTCCAAGAGACCCAGTACTTC.

This CDR3 is CASSKQGQNTEAFF. For the CDR3, the DNA is TGTGCCAGCAGCAAGCAGGGGCAGAACACTGAAGCTTTCTTT. The gene calls are TRBV9 and TRBJ1-1; D might be TRBD1 (6 bases). This CDR3 is 14 amino acids long. Trimming shortened V by 4 bases and J by 1 base, and 11 bases separated the two germline ends. Germline CDR1 and CDR2: SGDLS and YYNGEE.

Points on this clonotype: Germline and junction disagree at one end, which may indicate a read error. The chain joins TRBV7-9 to TRBJ2-2; 7 positions match TRBD1. The CDR3 totals 18 residues. CDR1 and CDR2 (germline): SEHNR, FQNEAQ (reference sequence). CDR3 protein: CANSFSIRPGTDTGELFF. The DNA of the CDR3 is TGTGCCAACAGCTTTTCAATAAGACCAGGGACAGACACCGGGGAGCTGTTTTTT.

The rearrangement uses TRBV2 and TRBJ2-1; TRBD2 matches 8 bases. Trimming removed 7 bases from V and 5 bases from J; junction bases left unmatched: 10. Looked up from germline, CDR1 is SNHLY and CDR2 is FYNNEI. The CDR3 totals 15 residues. In DNA, the CDR3 is TGTGCCAGCATCCAGGATAGCGGGGCGAACAATGAGCAGTTCTTC. It translates to CASIQDSGANNEQFF.

The chain joins TRBV7-3 to TRBJ2-1, with 9 bases aligning to TRBD2. V trimming: 5 bases; J trimming: 4 bases; junction bases outside the gene matches: 6. Germline CDR1 reads SGHTA; CDR2 reads FQGTGA. CDR3 length: 15 residues. The CDR3 DNA is TGTGCCAGCAGCGCCCAGCGGGGGGTATACAATGAGCAGTTCTTC. Residues: CASSAQRGVYNEQFF.

The V and J genes are TRBV5-1 and TRBJ2-7; D might be TRBD1 (5 bases). The germline gives CDR1 SGHRS, CDR2 YFSETQ. V lost 2 bases, J lost 7 bases, and 13 bases lay in between. This CDR3 contains 13 residues. The CDR3 DNA is TGCGCCAGCAGCTTCGGCAGGGAAGATGAGCAGTACTTC. Its translation is CASSFGREDEQYF.

The chain combines TRBV27 with TRBJ1-6, with 7 nucleotides matching TRBD1. The CDR3 runs 14 residues. V lost 8 bases to trimming and J lost 6 bases; unmatched junction nucleotides: 7. Germline V gene lookup returns CDR1 MNHEY and CDR2 SMNVEV (reference sequence). This CDR3 is CASRGQSFNSPLHF. The CDR3 bases are TGTGCCAGCCGGGGACAGAGCTTTAATTCACCCCTCCACTTT.

In its sample, this clonotype was seen many times. The chain carries TRBV7-9 and TRBJ2-5, with 12 bases aligning to TRBD2. J was trimmed by 5 bases and V by 2 bases; bases with no gene match: 3. Germline lookup yields CDR1 SEHNR and CDR2 FQNEAQ (reference sequence). CDR3 length equals 15 residues. The CDR3 coding sequence is TGTGCCAGCAGCTTAAGGCTAGCGGGGGGGGAGACCCAGTACTTC. Translated: CASSLRLAGGETQYF.

The chain joins TRBV18 to TRBJ2-5; D possibly matches TRBD1 or TRBD2 (5 bases each). V dropped 6 bases and J dropped 11 bases, with 19 bases sitting between them. The CDR3 runs to 13 residues. In germline, CDR1 is KGHSH, CDR2 LQKENI. The CDR3 loop reads CASSPQGEGWQYF. For the CDR3, the DNA is TGTGCCAGCTCCCCCCAAGGAGAGGGGTGGCAGTACTTC.

This clonotype has more than one count but fewer than ten. This chain uses TRBV27 with TRBJ2-4; D not certain. Near its end, the DNA agrees better with TRBJ2-7, so the J call may be wrong. This CDR3 comprises 14 residues. The germline V gene encodes CDR1 MNHEY and CDR2 SMNVEV (reference sequence). CDR3 region: CASSPVLGIGEQYF. CDR3 nucleotides: TGTGCCAGCAGTCCGGTTTTGGGTATCGGCGAGCAGTACTTC.

This clonotype was seen a handful of times. V usage is TRBV29-1 and J usage is TRBJ1-2; no clear D gene. V was cut by 2 bases and J by 4 bases, with 11 bases left in between. The CDR3 is 13 residues long. In germline, CDR1 is SQVTM, CDR2 ANQGSEA. As DNA, the CDR3 is TGCAGCGTTGAAAGGATTCTAGGCTATGGCTACACCTTC. Protein: CSVERILGYGYTF.

The chain employs TRBV6-5 and TRBJ2-3; D gene unclear. Germline CDR1 MNHEY, CDR2 SVGAGI. V lost 2 bases and J lost 0, with 12 bases in between. The CDR3 runs 16 residues. The CDR3 nucleotides read TGTGCCAGCAGTTACGGTGAAGGAACTAGCACAGATACGCAGTATTTT. This sequence encodes CASSYGEGTSTDTQYF.

This clonotype has more than one count but fewer than ten. The chain combines TRBV3-1 with TRBJ1-2; the D is unclear. The germline V gene encodes CDR1 LGHDT and CDR2 YNNKEL (reference sequence). The CDR3 runs 13 residues. The V end lost 1 base, the J end lost 10 bases, and 13 bases lay between the germline ends. CDR3 bases: TGTGCCAGCAGCCAAGCTACAGTAAACCTCTACACCTTC. This codes for CASSQATVNLYTF.

The table lists this clonotype with a count of one. V and J are TRBV6-5 and TRBJ1-2; TRBD1 agrees at 10 bases. This CDR3 region has 14 residues. Germline V gene lookup returns CDR1 MNHEY and CDR2 SVGAGI. The V segment lost 6 bases and the J segment 2 bases; nucleotides outside the gene matches: 3. The CDR3 DNA is TGTGCCAGCAGGAGGGGACAGGGGAACTATGGCTACACCTTC. It is translated as CASRRGQGNYGYTF.

J is TRBJ2-7 and V is TRBV20-1; D is possibly TRBD2 (5 bases). Trimming took 3 bases from V and 0 from J, leaving 9 bases between them. CDR3 length equals 13 residues. Germline assignment: CDR1 DFQATT and CDR2 SNEGSKA (reference sequence). The chain's CDR3 is CSASDGNSYEQYF. The CDR3 DNA reads TGCAGTGCTAGTGACGGGAACTCCTACGAGCAGTACTTC.

This chain joins TRBV20-1 and TRBJ2-3; the D gene is possibly TRBD2 (7 bases). There are 15 residues in the CDR3. Germline assignment: CDR1 DFQATT and CDR2 SNEGSKA (reference sequence). V dropped 3 bases and J dropped 5 bases, with 18 bases sitting between them. CDR3 protein: CSASRAGGQIDTQYF. CDR3 DNA sequence: TGCAGTGCTAGCCGCGCCGGGGGGCAAATAGATACGCAGTATTTT.

This clonotype came up a few times. The V and J genes are TRBV29-1 and TRBJ2-3; 8 bases fit TRBD2. The CDR3 has 15 amino acids. The trim removed 6 bases at V and 3 bases at J, leaving 11 bases unmatched. The germline V gene encodes CDR1 SQVTM and CDR2 ANQGSEA. The CDR3 DNA follows: TGCAGCGTCTCCCCCTCAGGCGGGAGGACAGATACGCAGTATTTT. Amino acid sequence: CSVSPSGGRTDTQYF.